These 5 T cell receptor beta chains originate from one sample sequenced in a study of control samples from healthy donors and cancer patients. TCRdb's copy holds only in-frame clones and misses some; the assay was immunoSEQ multiplex PCR. There are roughly 130,000 clones in the sample; 80% to 95% occur only once, and approximately 2.7% lies in the top ten. Material: blood. These receptors all stem from a man aged 18 to 30 in good health.

The genes are TRBV4-3 and TRBJ2-1, with 7 positions matching TRBD2. V shed 1 base, J shed 15 bases, and the junction held 12 bases outside the gene matches. This CDR3 region has 14 residues. Germline V gene data show CDR1 as LGHNA and CDR2 as YSLEER. The CDR3 protein is CASSQASGRESRFF. The CDR3 nucleotides read TGCGCCAGCAGCCAAGCGTCCGGGCGGGAGAGTAGGTTCTTC.

This clone was seen once. The chain uses TRBV7-2 and TRBJ2-7, with TRBD2 identical over 10 bases. The CDR3 spans 14 residues. Trimming at V came to 8 bases and at J to 2 bases, leaving 6 bases not matched to a gene. Germline V gives CDR1 SGHTA, CDR2 FQGNSA. This chain's CDR3 is CASSPSGGAYEQYF. The CDR3 bases are TGTGCCAGCTCCCCCAGCGGGGGGGCCTACGAGCAGTACTTC.

This clone was picked up one time. This sequence joins TRBV3-1 (or the pseudogene TRBV3-2) and TRBJ2-7; 9 nucleotides align to TRBD1. CDR1 and CDR2 from the germline V gene are LGHDT and YNNKEL (reference sequence). V was clipped by 0 bases and J by 1 base; unmatched bases: 1. There are 15 residues in the CDR3. The CDR3 bases are TGTGCCAGCAGCCAAGATGGGACAGGGTCCTACGAGCAGTACTTC. Amino acids: CASSQDGTGSYEQYF.

The chain combines TRBV3-1 (or the pseudogene TRBV3-2) with TRBJ2-1, with TRBD2 matching over 9 bases. The CDR3 spans 16 residues. V was pared by 1 base and J by 9 bases, with 10 bases of the junction left unmatched. The germline V gene encodes CDR1 LGHDT and CDR2 YNNKEL (reference sequence). The CDR3 loop is CASSQAGGGAEAEQFF. The CDR3 nucleotides read TGTGCCAGCAGCCAAGCAGGCGGGGGGGCCGAGGCTGAGCAGTTCTTC.

The V call is TRBV21-1, the J call TRBJ2-7. TRBV21-1 is a pseudogene locus. The CDR3 is 13 residues long. This CDR3 is CASSKAGVREQYV. DNA of the CDR3: TGTGCCAGCAGCAAAGCGGGGGTCAGGGAGCAGTACGTC.